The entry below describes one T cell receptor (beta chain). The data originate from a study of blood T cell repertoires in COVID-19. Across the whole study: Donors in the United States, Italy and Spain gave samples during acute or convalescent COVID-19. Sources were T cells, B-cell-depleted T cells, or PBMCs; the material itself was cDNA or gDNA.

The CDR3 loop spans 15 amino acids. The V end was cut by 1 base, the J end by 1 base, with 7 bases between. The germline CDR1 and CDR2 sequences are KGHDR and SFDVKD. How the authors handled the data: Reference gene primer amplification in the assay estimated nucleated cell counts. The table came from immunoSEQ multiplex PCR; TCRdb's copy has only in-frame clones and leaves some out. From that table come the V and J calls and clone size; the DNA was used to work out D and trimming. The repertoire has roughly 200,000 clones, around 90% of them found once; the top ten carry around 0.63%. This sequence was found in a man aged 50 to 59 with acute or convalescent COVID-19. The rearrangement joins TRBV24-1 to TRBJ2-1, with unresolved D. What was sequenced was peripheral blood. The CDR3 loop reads CATSDFRSSYNEQFF. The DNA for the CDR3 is TGTGCCACCAGTGATTTTCGGTCGTCCTACAATGAGCAGTTCTTC.